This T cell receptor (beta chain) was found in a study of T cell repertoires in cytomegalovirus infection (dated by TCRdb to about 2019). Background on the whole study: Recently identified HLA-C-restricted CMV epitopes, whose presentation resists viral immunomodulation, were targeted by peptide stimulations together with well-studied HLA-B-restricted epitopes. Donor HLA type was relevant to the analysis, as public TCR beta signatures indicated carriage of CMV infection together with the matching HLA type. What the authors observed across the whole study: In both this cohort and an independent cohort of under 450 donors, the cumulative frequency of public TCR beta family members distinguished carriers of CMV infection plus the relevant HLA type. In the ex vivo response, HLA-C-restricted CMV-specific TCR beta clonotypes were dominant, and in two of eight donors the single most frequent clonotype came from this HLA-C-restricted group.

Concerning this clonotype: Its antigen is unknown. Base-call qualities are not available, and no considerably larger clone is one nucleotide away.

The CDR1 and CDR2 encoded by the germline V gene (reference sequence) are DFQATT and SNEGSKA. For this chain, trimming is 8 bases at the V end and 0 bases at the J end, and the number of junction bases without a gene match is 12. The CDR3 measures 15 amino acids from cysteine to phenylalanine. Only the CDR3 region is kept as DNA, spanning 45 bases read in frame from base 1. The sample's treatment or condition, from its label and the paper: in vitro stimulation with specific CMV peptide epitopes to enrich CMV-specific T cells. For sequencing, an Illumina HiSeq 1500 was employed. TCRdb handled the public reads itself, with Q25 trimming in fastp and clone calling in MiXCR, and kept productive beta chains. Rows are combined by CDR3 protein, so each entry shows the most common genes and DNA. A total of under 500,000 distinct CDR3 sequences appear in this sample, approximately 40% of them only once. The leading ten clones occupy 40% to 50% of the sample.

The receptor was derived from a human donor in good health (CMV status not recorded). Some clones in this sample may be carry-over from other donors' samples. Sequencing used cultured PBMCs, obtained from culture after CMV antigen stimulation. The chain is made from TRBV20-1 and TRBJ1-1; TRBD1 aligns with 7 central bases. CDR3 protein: CSIKGAWTMNTEAFF. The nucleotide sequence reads TGCAGTATTAAGGGGGCGTGGACTATGAACACTGAAGCTTTCTTT.